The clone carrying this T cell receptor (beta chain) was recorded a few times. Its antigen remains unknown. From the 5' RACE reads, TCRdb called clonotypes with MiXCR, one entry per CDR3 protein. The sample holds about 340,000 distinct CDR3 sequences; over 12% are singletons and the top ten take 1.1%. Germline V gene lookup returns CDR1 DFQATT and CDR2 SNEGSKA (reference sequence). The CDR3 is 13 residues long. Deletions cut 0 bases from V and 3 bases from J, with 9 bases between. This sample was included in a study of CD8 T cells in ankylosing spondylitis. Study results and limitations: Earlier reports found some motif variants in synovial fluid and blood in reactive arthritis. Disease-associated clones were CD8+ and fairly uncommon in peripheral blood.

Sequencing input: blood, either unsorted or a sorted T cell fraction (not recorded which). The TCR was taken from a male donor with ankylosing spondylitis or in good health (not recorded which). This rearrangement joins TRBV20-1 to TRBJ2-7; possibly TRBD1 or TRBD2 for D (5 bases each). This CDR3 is CSARDRGDYEQYF. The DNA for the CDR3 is TGCAGTGCTAGAGATAGAGGGGACTACGAGCAGTACTTC.